This T cell receptor beta chain emerged from a study of shared clonotypes between healthy human individuals. V shed 7 bases and J 3 bases; nucleotides not matched to a gene: 12. This CDR3 has 15 residues. Germline loops: CDR1 MNHEY, CDR2 SMNVEV (reference sequence). Here immunoSEQ multiplex PCR was the method, and the copy in TCRdb shows in-frame clones only, minus some. The table lists 1,500,000 or so clones, approximately 98.5% of them singletons. This clone has only one observation. This sequence was found in a young man in good health. The V and J genes are TRBV27 and TRBJ2-7; 7 bases agree with TRBD1. Sequenced input: naive CD4+ T cells sorted from blood. As to subset: CD45RA+ positively selected. The CDR3 DNA reads TGTGCCAGCACACTAGTCCAGGGGGTGGGCTACGAGCAGTACTTC. It is translated as CASTLVQGVGYEQYF.